This TCR beta chain was documented in a study of shared clonotypes between healthy human individuals. Study at large: The plates for each donor numbered three CD4 naive, three CD4 memory, two CD8 naive and one CD8 memory.

Whole-study results and caveats: For naive CD4 cells, around 5.1% of clonotypes were shared across a handful of donors.

Sequencing was performed with immunoSEQ multiplex PCR; in TCRdb, only in-frame clones are kept and a portion is missing. Of hundreds of thousands of clones in the sample, around four fifths were seen once. As regards this clone: No antigen is known for it.

Germline V gene data show CDR1 as MGHDK and CDR2 as SYGVNS. V lost 3 bases, J lost 3 bases, and 11 bases stayed unmatched. The CDR3 totals 16 residues. The genes are TRBV25-1 and TRBJ2-7; 7 bases are shared with TRBD2. The sequencing input was memory CD4+ T cells sorted from blood. This sample's subset: CD45RA-negative fraction. This TCR was sampled from a woman aged 25 to 45 in good health. The CDR3 region has the DNA TGTGCCAGCAGTGATCCTGGGCGGGCGGGAGTCTACGAGCAGTACTTC. Protein: CASSDPGRAGVYEQYF.